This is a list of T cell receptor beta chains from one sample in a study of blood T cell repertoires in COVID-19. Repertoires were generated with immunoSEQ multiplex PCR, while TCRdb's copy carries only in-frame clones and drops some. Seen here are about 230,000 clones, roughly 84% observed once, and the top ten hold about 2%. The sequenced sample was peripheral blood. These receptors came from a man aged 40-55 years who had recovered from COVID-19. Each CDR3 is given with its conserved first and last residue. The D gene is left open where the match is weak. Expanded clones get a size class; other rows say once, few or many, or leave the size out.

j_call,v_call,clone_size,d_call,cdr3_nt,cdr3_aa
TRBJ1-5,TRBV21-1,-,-,TGTGCCATCCCCCAAGGACAGTTTAATGGCAATCAGCCCCAGCATTTT,CAIPQGQFNGNQPQHF
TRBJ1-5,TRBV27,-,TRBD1,TGTGCCAGCAGTCCATCTCAGGGGGAATTAGGTCAGCCCCAGCATTTT,CASSPSQGELGQPQHF
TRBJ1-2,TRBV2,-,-,TGTGCCACGGGGGAAAGGGATGGCTACACCTTC,CATGERDGYTF
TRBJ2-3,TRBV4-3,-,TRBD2,TGCGCCAGCAGCCAACAGGGAGGGGCGGCAGATACGCAGTATTTT,CASSQQGGAADTQYF
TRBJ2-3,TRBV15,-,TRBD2,TGTGCCACCAGCAGTAAAAAGACTAGCGGGAGTGGGGATACGCAGTATTTT,CATSSKKTSGSGDTQYF
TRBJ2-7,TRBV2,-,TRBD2,TGTGCCAGCAGTGCGAGAGCGGGGGGCTCCTACGAGCAGTACTTC,CASSARAGGSYEQYF
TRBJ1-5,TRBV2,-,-,TGTGCCAGCAGGGGTGTGGGCAGGGGACAGCCCCAGCATTTT,CASRGVGRGQPQHF
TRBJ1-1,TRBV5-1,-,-,TGCGCCAGCAGCTTCGAGTCCTCGGAAGCTTTCTTT,CASSFESSEAFF
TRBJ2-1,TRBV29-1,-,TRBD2,TGCAGCGTCATTCCCGGGGGGATGTACAATGAGCAGTTCTTC,CSVIPGGMYNEQFF
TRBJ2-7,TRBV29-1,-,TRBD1,TGCAGCGTTGAGAGGACAGGAAGGGGCGAGCAGTACTTC,CSVERTGRGEQYF
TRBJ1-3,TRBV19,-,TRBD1,TGTGCCAGTAGTAACCACAGGGGGTCGGGAAACACCATATATTTT,CASSNHRGSGNTIYF
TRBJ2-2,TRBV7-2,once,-,TGTGCCAGCAGCTTTAGACGGGAGAGTACCGGGGAGCTGTTTTTT,CASSFRRESTGELFF
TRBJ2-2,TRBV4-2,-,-,TGTGCCAGCAGCCAACTCGCGGCCGGGGAGCTGTTTTTT,CASSQLAAGELFF
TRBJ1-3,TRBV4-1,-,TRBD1,TGCGCCAGCAGGCCAAGATTGATCGGCCCCCCGGACAGGGGCCCTGGAAACACCATATATTTT,CASRPRLIGPPDRGPGNTIYF
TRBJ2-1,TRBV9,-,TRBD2,TGTGCCAGCAGCGGGACTAGCGAGTACAATGAGCAGTTCTTC,CASSGTSEYNEQFF
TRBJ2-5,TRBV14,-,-,TGTGCCAGCAGCCAAGAAGGTACAGGCGAGACCCAGTACTTC,CASSQEGTGETQYF
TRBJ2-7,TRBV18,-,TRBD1,TGTGCCAGCTCACCTACCGGGACAGGGGGCGAGCAGTACTTC,CASSPTGTGGEQYF
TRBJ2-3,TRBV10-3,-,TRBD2,TGTGCCATCAGCTCGTCACTAGCGGGGGGGCGTGGCGCAGATACGCAGTATTTT,CAISSSLAGGRGADTQYF
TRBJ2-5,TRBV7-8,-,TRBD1,TGTGCCAGCAGCAATACAGGGGGCGGCGAGACCCAGTACTTC,CASSNTGGGETQYF
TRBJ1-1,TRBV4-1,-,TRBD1,TGCGCCAGCAGGAGGACAGGGTCTAGCCCTGAAGCTTTCTTT,CASRRTGSSPEAFF
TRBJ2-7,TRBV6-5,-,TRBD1,TGTGCCAGCAGTTACTACCCGGGACAGGGGTTCGAGCAGTACTTC,CASSYYPGQGFEQYF
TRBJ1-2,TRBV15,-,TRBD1,TGTGCCACCAGCAGAGAAGAGGGGGCTGTCCATGGCTACACCTTC,CATSREEGAVHGYTF
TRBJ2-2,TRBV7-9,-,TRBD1,TGTGCCAGCAGCTTGACAGGGGGAAGCACCGGGGAGCTGTTTTTT,CASSLTGGSTGELFF
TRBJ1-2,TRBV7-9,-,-,TGTGCCAGCAGCCTAGATCGAGCCTCTGAGGGCTACACCTTC,CASSLDRASEGYTF
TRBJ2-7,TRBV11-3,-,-,TGTGCCAGCAGCCCAGGGGCGGCGTCATCCTACGAGCAGTACTTC,CASSPGAASSYEQYF
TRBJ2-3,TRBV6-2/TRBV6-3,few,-,TGTGCCAGCAGCCCCCGGGGGTCAGGAAGCACAGATACGCAGTATTTT,CASSPRGSGSTDTQYF
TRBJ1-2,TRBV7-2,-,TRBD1,TGTGCCAGCAGCGAGGGACAGGGATATGGCTACACCTTC,CASSEGQGYGYTF
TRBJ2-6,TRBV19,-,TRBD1,TGTGCCAGTATAGGACAGGGGGAACTTTGGGCCAACGTCCTGACTTTC,CASIGQGELWANVLTF
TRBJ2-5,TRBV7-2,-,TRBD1,TGTGCCAGCAGCTCGGACAGGCTAGGAAAGACCCAGTACTTC,CASSSDRLGKTQYF
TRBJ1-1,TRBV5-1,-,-,TGCGCCAGCAGCTTGGTAACACAGGGAAGCACTGAAGCTTTCTTT,CASSLVTQGSTEAFF
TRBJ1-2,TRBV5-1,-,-,TGCGCCAGCAGCTTGGAGGCGGCAAACTATGGCTACACCTTC,CASSLEAANYGYTF
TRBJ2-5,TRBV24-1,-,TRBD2,TGTGCCACCAGTGATCCCCAGCGGGAGGGCCGTGAGACCCAGTACTTC,CATSDPQREGRETQYF
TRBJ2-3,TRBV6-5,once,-,TGTGCCAGCAGGCAGAAACGGAGGAGGGCTGATACGCAGTATTTT,CASRQKRRRADTQYF
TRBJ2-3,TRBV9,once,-,TGTGCCAGCAGCGCCCCGAGGTTGGATACGCAGTATTTT,CASSAPRLDTQYF
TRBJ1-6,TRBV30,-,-,TGTGCCTGGAGTGTAGGGCAGGGCAATTCACCCCTCCACTTT,CAWSVGQGNSPLHF
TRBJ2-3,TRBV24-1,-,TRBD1,TGTGCCACCAGCGACCCGAGGACAGGGGACACAGATACGCAGTATTTT,CATSDPRTGDTDTQYF
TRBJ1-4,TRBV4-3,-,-,TGCGCCAGCAGCCAGACAGCCCGTCCTAATGAAAAACTGTTTTTT,CASSQTARPNEKLFF
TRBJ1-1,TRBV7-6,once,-,TGTGCCAGCAGCTTTGGGACACAACGCATGAACACTGAAGCTTTCTTT,CASSFGTQRMNTEAFF
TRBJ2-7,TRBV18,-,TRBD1,TGTGCCAGCTCACCGACAGGGGGCCCCTACGAGCAGTACTTC,CASSPTGGPYEQYF
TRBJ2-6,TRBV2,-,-,TGTGCCAGCAGTGCGGGACACTTCTCTGGGGCCAACGTCCTGACTTTC,CASSAGHFSGANVLTF
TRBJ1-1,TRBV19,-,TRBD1,TGTGCCAGTAGTATACTGGACAGGACGAACACTGAAGCTTTCTTT,CASSILDRTNTEAFF
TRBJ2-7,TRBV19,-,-,TGTGCCAGTAGAGTTAGGGGCAGCTCCTACGAGCAGTACTTC,CASRVRGSSYEQYF
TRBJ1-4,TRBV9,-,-,TGTGCCAGCAGCGTAGAACGGGCTAATGAAAAACTGTTTTTT,CASSVERANEKLFF
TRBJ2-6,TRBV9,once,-,TGTGCCAGCAGCTCGCAGTCTGGGGCCAACGTCCTGACTTTC,CASSSQSGANVLTF
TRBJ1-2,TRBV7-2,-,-,TGTGCCAGCAGCTTAGCGGTCCTCCGGAACTATGGCTACACCTTC,CASSLAVLRNYGYTF
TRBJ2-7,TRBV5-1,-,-,TGCGCCAGCAGCTTGGGGAGAAAAACAGGAACTTCCTACGAGCAGTACTTC,CASSLGRKTGTSYEQYF
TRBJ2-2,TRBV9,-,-,TGTGCCAGCAGCCCAAGGACAGTCGCGAACACCGGGGAGCTGTTTTTT,CASSPRTVANTGELFF
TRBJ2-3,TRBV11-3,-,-,TGTGCCAGCAGCTTCTCGGGCCCCGGGGGCACAGATACGCAGTATTTT,CASSFSGPGGTDTQYF
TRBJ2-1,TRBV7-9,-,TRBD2,TGTGCCAGCAGCTTTCTAGCGGGGATCTACAATGAGCAGTTCTTC,CASSFLAGIYNEQFF
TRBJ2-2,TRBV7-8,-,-,TGTGCCAGCAGGGGTCCGACGGGTGTAACCGGGGTCGGGGAGCTGTTTTTT,CASRGPTGVTGVGELFF
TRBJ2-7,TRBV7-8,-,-,TGTGCCAGCAGCCTTATTATCGAGCAGTACTTC,CASSLIIEQYF